The 26 T cell receptor beta chains reported below all come from one sample, sequenced in a study of neurological immune-mediated disorders. As to time point: technical triplicate 2. TCRdb reanalysed the 5' RACE reads using MiXCR and keeps one entry per CDR3 protein. The data contain about 59,000 distinct CDR3 sequences, around 24% of them seen just once; the ten biggest clones take up over 4.5%. The sample was PBMCs. Receptors were obtained from a man in his 60s with HTLV-1-associated myelopathy (HAM/TSP).

The J gene is TRBJ1-1, the V gene TRBV10-1; D uncertain. The CDR3 loop spans 12 amino acids. V was cut by 6 bases and J by 1 base, with 6 bases left in between. Germline assignment: CDR1 WNHNN and CDR2 SYGVQD (reference sequence). The CDR3 coding sequence is TGCGCCAGCAGACATCAGAACACTGAAGCTTTCTTT. Encoded protein: CASRHQNTEAFF.

This clonotype was observed at least ten times. The V gene is TRBV5-1, the J gene TRBJ1-1; D uncertain. V lost 0 bases and J lost 5, with 8 bases in between. The CDR3 spans 13 residues. CDR1 and CDR2 (germline): SGHRS, YFSETQ. CDR3 nucleotide sequence: TGCGCCAGCAGCTTGGAAGGGATTACTGAAGCTTTCTTT. It codes for CASSLEGITEAFF.

This clonotype came up many times. The J gene is TRBJ2-7, the V gene TRBV9; 13 nucleotides agree with TRBD2. This CDR3 is 15 amino acids long. Germline V lookup: CDR1 SGDLS, CDR2 YYNGEE. After removal of 4 bases from V and 2 bases from J, the junction contained 3 bases not matched to a gene. CDR3 DNA: TGTGCCAGCAGCCCTACTAGCGGGAGGGCCTACGAGCAGTACTTC. It yields the protein CASSPTSGRAYEQYF. Full variable domain (missing parts from reference TRBV9 and TRBJ2-7): DSGVTQTPKHLITATGQRVTLRCSPRSGDLSVYWYQQSLDQGLQFLIQYYNGEERAKGNILERFSAQQFPDLHSELNLSSLELGDSALYFCASSPTSGRAYEQYFGPGTRLTVT.

At least ten counts were recorded for this clonotype. The chain uses TRBV7-2 and TRBJ2-5, with D possibly being TRBD2 (6 bases). Trimming removed 3 bases from V and 3 bases from J, with 20 bases in between. This CDR3 is built from 17 residues. Germline CDR1 and CDR2: SGHTA and FQGNSA. The CDR3 DNA follows: TGTGCCAGCAGCTTTAGTCGGGAGTATGTTTTAGAAGAGACCCAGTACTTC. Residues: CASSFSREYVLEETQYF. The full variable domain, rest sourced from reference TRBV7-2 and TRBJ2-5, is GAGVSQSPSNKVTEKGKDVELRCDPISGHTALYWYRQSLGQGLEFLIYFQGNSAPDKSGLPSDRFSAERTGGSVSTLTIQRTQQEDSAVYLCASSFSREYVLEETQYFGPGTRLLVL.

The chain has TRBV5-1 and TRBJ1-4; D uncertain. The germline CDR1 and CDR2 sequences are SGHRS and YFSETQ. The CDR3 loop spans 14 amino acids. Trimming left V 4 bases short and J 4 bases short, with 11 bases between. CDR3: CASSMGRGNEKLFF. CDR3 in DNA: TGCGCCAGCAGCATGGGCCGGGGTAATGAAAAACTGTTTTTT.

This chain links TRBV3-1 with TRBJ1-2, with TRBD1 as a possible D gene (5 bases). V dropped 3 bases and J dropped 3 bases, with 14 bases sitting between them. The CDR3 has 15 residues. CDR1 and CDR2 (germline): LGHDT, YNNKEL (reference sequence). CDR3 coding DNA: TGTGCCAGCAGCCAGTGGTCGGAGGGGCACTATGGCTACACCTTC. This encodes CASSQWSEGHYGYTF. The complete variable domain, with remaining parts taken from reference TRBV3-1 and TRBJ1-2, reads DTAVSQTPKYLVTQMGNDKSIKCEQNLGHDTMYWYKQDSKKFLKIMFSYNNKELIINETVPNRFSPKSPDKAHLNLHINSLELGDSAVYFCASSQWSEGHYGYTFGSGTRLTVV.

The chain uses TRBV6-6 and TRBJ2-5, with a tentative D call TRBD2 (5 bases). V was shortened by 8 bases and J by 2 bases, with 6 bases between the two germline ends. The germline V gene encodes CDR1 MNHNY and CDR2 SVGAGI (reference sequence). The CDR3 spans 11 residues. The CDR3 coding sequence is TGTGCCAGCGGGGAGCAAGAGACCCAGTACTTC. Amino acid sequence: CASGEQETQYF.

This clonotype was observed at least ten times. The V gene is TRBV15, the J gene TRBJ2-1; D is unclear. The CDR3 totals 12 residues. Trimming left V 3 bases short and J 5 bases short, with 5 bases between. From germline, CDR1 is LNHNV and CDR2 YYDKDF (reference sequence). Here the CDR3 DNA reads TGTGCCACCAGCAGGTGGAACAATGAGCAGTTCTTC. As protein: CATSRWNNEQFF.

This clonotype has at least ten counts. This chain uses TRBV6-5 with TRBJ1-2, with D perhaps TRBD1 (5 bases). In germline, CDR1 is MNHEY, CDR2 SVGAGI. The CDR3 is 12 residues long. Trimming shortened V by 0 bases and J by 6 bases, and 5 bases separated the two germline ends. CDR3: CASSYSGDGYTF. The CDR3 DNA sequence: TGTGCCAGCAGTTACTCGGGGGATGGCTACACCTTC.

V and J are TRBV10-3 and TRBJ2-3, with TRBD1 matching 9 bases. V gave up 4 bases and J gave up 6 bases; unmatched junction bases: 2. Germline CDR1 is ENHRY and CDR2 is SYGVKD. CDR3 length: 13 residues. CDR3 sequence (DNA): TGTGCCATCAGTGGGACAGGGGATGATACGCAGTATTTT. It codes for CAISGTGDDTQYF.

This clonotype was detected many times. The V gene is TRBV6-1, the J gene TRBJ2-3; D is possibly TRBD2 (6 bases). The CDR3 length is 14 residues. Trimming took 3 bases from V and 1 from J, leaving 8 bases between them. The germline V gene encodes CDR1 MNHNS and CDR2 SASEGT. The CDR3 DNA reads as TGTGCCAGCAGTGAGCCGGGGGGCACAGATACGCAGTATTTT. As protein: CASSEPGGTDTQYF.

This clonotype was observed a single time. The DNA of the CDR3 is TGTGCCAGCAGTGACTCGGGGTGGGGCCACAACACCGGGGAGCTGTTTTTT. Residues: CASSDSGWGHNTGELFF. The V gene is TRBV6-4, the J gene TRBJ2-2; D possibly corresponds to TRBD1 (5 bases). The V gene lost 0 bases and the J gene lost 2 bases, with 13 bases spanning the gap. There are 17 residues in the CDR3. The V gene's germline CDR1 is MRHNA and CDR2 SNTAGT.

This clonotype showed up many times. The J gene is TRBJ1-1, the V gene TRBV12-3 or TRBV12-4; D not certain. Trimming took off 5 bases at V and 5 bases at J, with 12 bases between the two ends. The CDR3 loop spans 13 amino acids. The CDR3 DNA sequence: TGTGCCAGCAGTCTAGGGCCGGGGACTGAAGCTTTCTTT. Translated, it gives CASSLGPGTEAFF.

Ten or more counts support this clonotype. The chain links TRBV10-2 to TRBJ2-7, with D possibly matching TRBD2 (6 bases). CDR1 is WSHSY and CDR2 is SAAADI in the germline V gene. The CDR3 contains 16 residues. V dropped 8 bases and J dropped 0 bases, with 20 bases sitting between them. Here the CDR3 reads CASRMGLSGSSYEQYF. The CDR3 DNA reads as TGCGCCAGCCGCATGGGTCTTAGCGGCAGCTCCTACGAGCAGTACTTC.

The chain combines TRBV20-1 with TRBJ1-1; no clear D gene. V was clipped by 5 bases and J by 2 bases, with 15 bases between them. Germline CDR1 reads DFQATT; CDR2 reads SNEGSKA (reference sequence). The CDR3 is made up of 14 amino acids. The CDR3 DNA reads TGCAGTGCTCCCCACGACGGAACCAACACTGAAGCTTTCTTT. Translated, it gives CSAPHDGTNTEAFF.

This clonotype was seen many times. The genes are TRBV5-6 and TRBJ2-1; TRBD2 might be the D (5 bases). The germline CDR1 and CDR2 sequences are SGHDT and YYEEEE. V was cut by 3 bases and J by 7 bases, with 11 bases left in between. This CDR3 is built from 13 residues. CDR3 sequence (DNA): TGTGCCAGCAGCTCTGAACTAGGGAATGAGCAGTTCTTC. It is translated as CASSSELGNEQFF.

This clonotype was seen many times. CDR3 loop: CASSLVVGTEAFF. DNA for the CDR3: TGTGCCAGCAGCTTGGTGGTGGGGACTGAAGCTTTCTTT. The chain carries TRBV5-5 and TRBJ1-1; D remains unclear. CDR3 length equals 13 residues. The germline CDR1 and CDR2 sequences are SGHKS and YYEKEE (reference sequence). Trimming pared 0 bases from V and 5 bases from J, leaving 8 bases between.

This clonotype has a count of ten or more. The chain combines TRBV29-1 with TRBJ2-7; D is ambiguous. Trimming stripped 4 bases from V and 0 bases from J, with 16 bases between. The V gene's germline CDR1 is SQVTM and CDR2 ANQGSEA. The CDR3 is made up of 15 amino acids. In DNA form, the CDR3 reads TGCAGCGTTGTTGTTATAGGCAGGAGCTCCTACGAGCAGTACTTC. It is translated as CSVVVIGRSSYEQYF.

Note on this clonotype: One junction end disagrees with the germline gene, perhaps due to a read error. The chain carries TRBV7-2 and TRBJ1-5; D is unclear. Germline assignment: CDR1 SGHTA and CDR2 FQGNSA. The CDR3 is made up of 15 amino acids. The CDR3 region is CASSQGIYSNKPQHF. CDR3 DNA: TGTGCCAGCAGCCAAGGGATTTATAGCAATAAGCCCCAGCATTTT.

This clonotype was picked up many times. The V call is TRBV20-1, the J call TRBJ2-5, with 10 bases identical to TRBD2. Germline CDR1 DFQATT, CDR2 SNEGSKA (reference sequence). V shed 4 bases and J 5 bases; nucleotides not matched to a gene: 7. The CDR3 has 14 residues. The CDR3 here is CSAKQRGGVETQYF. The CDR3 coding sequence is TGCAGTGCTAAGCAGCGGGGGGGGGTGGAGACCCAGTACTTC.

The rearrangement links TRBV2 to TRBJ2-3, with a weak D call TRBD2 (6 bases). V lost 8 bases and J lost 6, with 15 bases in between. Germline CDR1 is SNHLY and CDR2 is FYNNEI. The CDR3 is 13 amino acids. CDR3 residues: CASSNAGFDTQYF. DNA for the CDR3: TGTGCCAGCTCTAATGCGGGGTTTGATACGCAGTATTTT.

The sample holds many counts of this clonotype. The chain links TRBV20-1 to TRBJ1-1; D is unclear. From germline, CDR1 is DFQATT and CDR2 SNEGSKA (reference sequence). The V end was cut by 3 bases, the J end by 4 bases, with 18 bases between. CDR3 length: 15 amino acids. CDR3 in DNA: TGCAGTGCTAGTCGAGGCAGGTGGGAGGGCACTGAAGCTTTCTTT. Translating it yields CSASRGRWEGTEAFF.

The chain employs TRBV5-1 and TRBJ2-6; the D gene is possibly TRBD1 (6 bases). This CDR3 is built from 21 residues. Germline loops: CDR1 SGHRS, CDR2 YFSETQ. V lost 4 bases to trimming and J lost 0 bases, with 26 bases between them. The CDR3 nucleotides read TGCGCCAGCAGCAAGGGAGACAGGTTGTTTTATTATGACTCTGGGGCCAACGTCCTGACTTTC. It specifies CASSKGDRLFYYDSGANVLTF. The full variable domain, completed using reference TRBV5-1 and TRBJ2-6, is KAGVTQTPRYLIKTRGQQVTLSCSPISGHRSVSWYQQTPGQGLQFLFEYFSETQRNKGNFPGRFSGRQFSNSRSEMNVSTLELGDSALYLCASSKGDRLFYYDSGANVLTFGAGSRLTVL.

The chain has TRBV3-1 and TRBJ1-2; D uncertain. V lost 0 bases and J 10 bases, leaving 15 bases between the germline ends. CDR1 and CDR2 from the germline V gene are LGHDT and YNNKEL (reference sequence). There are 14 residues in the CDR3. The CDR3 DNA sequence: TGTGCCAGCAGCCAAGAACGACGGTCGACGTTCTACACCTTC. Its protein product is CASSQERRSTFYTF.

This clonotype was found many times. This rearrangement joins TRBV11-2 to TRBJ2-7; tentatively, D is TRBD1 or TRBD2 (5 bases each). The germline V gene has CDR1 SGHAT and CDR2 FQNNGV. Trimming removed 3 bases from V and 0 bases from J, with 15 bases in between. The CDR3 spans 16 residues. For the CDR3, the DNA is TGTGCCAGCAGCTTCCTCCGGGACCCTAGCTCCTACGAGCAGTACTTC. Its protein is CASSFLRDPSSYEQYF.

The count of this clonotype is one. This rearrangement joins TRBV2 to TRBJ1-1, with D possibly matching TRBD1 (6 bases). The germline CDR1 and CDR2 sequences are SNHLY and FYNNEI. This CDR3 contains 13 residues. Trimming stripped 3 bases from V and 8 bases from J, with 13 bases between. CDR3 DNA sequence: TGTGCCAGCAGTGATAACAGGGAGTCGGAAGCTTTCTTT. It encodes CASSDNRESEAFF.